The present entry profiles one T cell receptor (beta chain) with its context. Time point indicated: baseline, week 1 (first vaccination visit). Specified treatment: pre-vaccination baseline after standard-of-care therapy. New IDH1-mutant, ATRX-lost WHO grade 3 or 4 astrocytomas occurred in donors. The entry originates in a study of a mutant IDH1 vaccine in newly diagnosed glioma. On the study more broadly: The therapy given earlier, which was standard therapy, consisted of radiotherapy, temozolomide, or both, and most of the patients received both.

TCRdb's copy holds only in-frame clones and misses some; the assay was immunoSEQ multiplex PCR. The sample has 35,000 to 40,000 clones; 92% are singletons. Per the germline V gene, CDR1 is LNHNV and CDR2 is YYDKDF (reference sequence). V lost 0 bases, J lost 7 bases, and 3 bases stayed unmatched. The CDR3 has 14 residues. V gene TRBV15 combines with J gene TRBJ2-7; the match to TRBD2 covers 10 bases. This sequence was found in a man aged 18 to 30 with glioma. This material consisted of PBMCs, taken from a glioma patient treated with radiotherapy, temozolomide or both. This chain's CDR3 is CATSREQREGEQYF. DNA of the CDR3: TGTGCCACCAGCAGAGAGCAGCGGGAGGGAGAGCAGTACTTC.